This T cell receptor beta chain was recovered during a study of PD-L1 blockade in urothelial cancer. Study in general: Before enrollment, 0 to 3 chemotherapy regimens had been given to patients.

This clone occurred a few times. CDR1 is LNHDA, CDR2 SQIVND, per germline (reference sequence). The CDR3 has 11 residues. The ends were cut back, 6 bases at V and 8 bases at J, with 10 bases in the middle. Time point defined: pretreatment peripheral blood. Synthetic analogs of TCR templates were spiked into every PCR. The protocol was immunoSEQ multiplex PCR, while the TCRdb copy is restricted to in-frame clones and leaves out a portion. The sample yields approximately 67,000 clones, approximately 86% seen once. The rearrangement uses TRBV19 and TRBJ1-2; D not resolved. The sequence was collected from a man aged 55 to 70 with urothelial cancer. The sample in question was PBMCs, obtained around atezolizumab (anti-PD-L1) treatment. The CDR3 region is CASRIAAGYTF. The CDR3 bases are TGTGCCAGTAGAATCGCCGCGGGCTACACCTTC. The whole variable domain, remainder taken from reference TRBV19 and TRBJ1-2, is DGGITQSPKYLFRKEGQNVTLSCEQNLNHDAMYWYRQDPGQGLRLIYYSQIVNDFQKGDIAEGYSVSREKKESFPLTVTSAQKNPTAFYLCASRIAAGYTFGSGTRLTVV.